Here is one T cell receptor (beta chain) with its context. The sample belongs to a study of blood T cell repertoires in COVID-19. Per the authors' pipeline: By means of reference gene primer amplification, nucleated cell counts were estimated. Only in-frame clones appear in the TCRdb table, and some are missing; sequencing was by immunoSEQ multiplex PCR. The DNA gave D and trimming, while V, J and clone size come from that table. The sample has hundreds of thousands of clones, 90% seen once. Sequences were obtained from PBMCs or T cells enriched from blood (not recorded which). This receptor was obtained from a man over 45 who had been exposed to COVID-19.

The CDR3, as DNA: TGCGCCAGCAGCCCGACAGGGATTGACTATGGCTACACCTTC. It yields the protein CASSPTGIDYGYTF. The chain is built from TRBV4-1 and TRBJ1-2, with 7 positions matching TRBD1. The V gene end was trimmed by 4 bases and the J gene end by 3 bases; junction bases not matched to a gene: 5. The CDR3 spans 14 residues. Germline V gene data show CDR1 as MGHRA and CDR2 as YSYEKL.